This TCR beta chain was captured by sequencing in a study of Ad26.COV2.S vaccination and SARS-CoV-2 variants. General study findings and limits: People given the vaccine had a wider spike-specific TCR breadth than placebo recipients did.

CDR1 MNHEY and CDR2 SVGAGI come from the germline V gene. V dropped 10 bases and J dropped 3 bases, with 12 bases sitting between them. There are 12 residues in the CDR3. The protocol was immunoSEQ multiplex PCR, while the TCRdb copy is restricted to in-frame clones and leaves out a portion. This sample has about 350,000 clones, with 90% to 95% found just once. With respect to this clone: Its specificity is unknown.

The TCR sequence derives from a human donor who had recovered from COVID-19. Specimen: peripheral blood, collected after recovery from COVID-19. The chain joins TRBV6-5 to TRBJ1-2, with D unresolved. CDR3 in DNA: TGTGCCACAGTCGGACCTTACTATGGCTACACCTTC. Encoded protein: CATVGPYYGYTF.